Below are 21 T cell receptor beta chains sequenced from a single sample in a study of blood T cell repertoires in COVID-19. Clones were sequenced by immunoSEQ multiplex PCR, and TCRdb holds only the in-frame ones, with some missing. In the table there are 150,000 to 200,000 clones, roughly 80% of which are singletons. The specimen sequenced was PBMCs or T cells enriched from blood (not recorded which). The receptors shown here come from a man in his 60s who had been exposed to COVID-19.

This clone was counted only a few times. The CDR3 region is CAISEPGLGGRETQYF. The CDR3 nucleotides are TGTGCCATCAGTGAGCCAGGACTAGGGGGACGAGAGACCCAGTACTTC. V usage is TRBV10-3 and J usage is TRBJ2-5, with D perhaps TRBD2 (7 bases). The V end was cut by 2 bases, the J end by 4 bases, with 17 bases between. The CDR3 is made up of 16 amino acids. The germline gives CDR1 ENHRY, CDR2 SYGVKD.

The CDR3 reads CASSGDRGRGSNQPQHF. In nucleotides, the CDR3 is TGTGCCAGCAGTGGTGACAGGGGTCGCGGTAGCAATCAGCCCCAGCATTTT. The chain couples TRBV6-1 to TRBJ1-5; 8 nucleotides line up with TRBD1. The V gene end was trimmed by 4 bases and the J gene end by 0 bases; junction bases not matched to a gene: 8. The CDR3 consists of 17 residues. Germline CDR1 MNHNS, CDR2 SASEGT.

The chain is built from TRBV18 and TRBJ1-5, with 8 positions matching TRBD1. Trimming cost V 5 bases and J 0 bases; bases outside gene matches: 3. Per the germline V gene, CDR1 is KGHSH and CDR2 is LQKENI. This CDR3 has 15 residues. CDR3 region: CASSADRDSNQPQHF. The CDR3 DNA is TGTGCCAGCTCAGCGGACAGGGATAGCAATCAGCCCCAGCATTTT.

This clone was observed at least ten times. J is TRBJ2-2 and V is TRBV3-1 (or the pseudogene TRBV3-2); TRBD2 matches at 14 bases. Unmatched junction bases numbered 1, after V lost 4 bases and J lost 3 bases. CDR1 is LGHDT and CDR2 is YNNKEL in the germline V gene (reference sequence). This CDR3 contains 16 residues. The CDR3: CASSPGLAGDTGELFF. The CDR3 nucleotides are TGTGCCAGCAGCCCGGGACTAGCGGGAGACACCGGGGAGCTGTTTTTT.

Here the CDR3 DNA reads TGTGCCAGCAGCAAAGGAAAAGGGACTAGCGGGGGACCATCCTACGAGCGGTACTTC. As protein: CASSKGKGTSGGPSYERYF. The chain carries TRBV21-1 and TRBJ2-7; TRBD2, as called in the table, went unchecked against the DNA. TRBV21-1 represents a pseudogene. The CDR3 runs to 19 residues.

The V call is TRBV2, the J call TRBJ2-1, with D possibly being TRBD2 (6 bases). V gave up 7 bases and J gave up 5 bases, with 15 bases separating them. This CDR3 has 14 residues. CDR1 and CDR2 from the germline V gene are SNHLY and FYNNEI. The CDR3 DNA reads TGTGCCAGCATCGCCCTTAGCGGAGACAATGAGCAGTTCTTC. Encoded protein: CASIALSGDNEQFF.

This chain uses TRBV5-6 with TRBJ1-5, with D unresolved. The V and J ends lost 2 bases and 2 bases respectively, with 8 bases between them. Germline V lookup: CDR1 SGHDT, CDR2 YYEEEE. This CDR3 has 14 residues. DNA of the CDR3: TGTGCCAGCAGCTTAGGTCGGGGCAATCAGCCCCAGCATTTT. Residues: CASSLGRGNQPQHF.

This clone was found a few times. CDR3 sequence: CASSQVAGEQFF. As DNA, the CDR3 is TGTGCCAGCAGCCAGGTAGCGGGGGAGCAGTTCTTC. The rearrangement links TRBV3-1 (or the pseudogene TRBV3-2) to TRBJ2-1; 8 positions agree with TRBD2. This CDR3 is 12 amino acids long. Germline V gives CDR1 LGHDT, CDR2 YNNKEL (reference sequence). J gave up 10 bases and V 3 bases, and 2 bases lay outside the gene matches.

The CDR3 protein is CASSEEAGNTDTQYF. The CDR3 nucleotides are TGTGCCAGCAGTGAAGAAGCGGGAAACACAGATACGCAGTATTTT. V gene TRBV2 combines with J gene TRBJ2-3; 7 nucleotides match TRBD2. Germline-derived CDR1 and CDR2 are SNHLY and FYNNEI. The CDR3 spans 15 residues. V gave up 1 base and J gave up 2 bases; unmatched junction bases: 3.

The chain couples TRBV18 to TRBJ2-2; the match to TRBD2 covers 10 bases. The V gene's germline CDR1 is KGHSH and CDR2 LQKENI. The CDR3 length is 17 residues. Trimming cost V 6 bases and J 4 bases; bases outside gene matches: 11. CDR3 region: CASSPSIAGGSTGELFF. The DNA for the CDR3 is TGTGCCAGCTCTCCGAGTATAGCGGGAGGATCCACCGGGGAGCTGTTTTTT.

This chain connects TRBV6-1 to TRBJ2-5; 8 bases match TRBD2. Germline CDR1 is MNHNS and CDR2 is SASEGT. Germline trimming cut 2 bases from V and 1 base from J; bases unmatched to any gene: 9. This CDR3 spans 17 amino acids. The CDR3 sequence: CASSELRTAGVQETQYF. The CDR3 DNA follows: TGTGCCAGCAGTGAACTGAGGACAGCGGGGGTCCAAGAGACCCAGTACTTC.

This clone was detected only once. The chain carries TRBV11-2 and TRBJ1-5; D not certain. Trimming took off 1 base at V and 5 bases at J, with 12 bases between the two ends. The CDR3 loop spans 15 amino acids. CDR1 is SGHAT, CDR2 FQNNGV, per germline. CDR3 region: CASSLGSLRDQPQHF. CDR3 bases: TGTGCCAGCAGCTTAGGCTCTCTGAGGGATCAGCCCCAGCATTTT.

The V call is TRBV28, the J call TRBJ2-7, with 10 bases aligning to TRBD1. The CDR3 spans 16 residues. Germline V gene data show CDR1 as MDHEN and CDR2 as SYDVKM. Trimming removed 7 bases from V and 4 bases from J; junction bases left unmatched: 13. For the CDR3, the DNA is TGTGCCAGCACCGACAGGGGGCGATCTGTTTCGTACGAGCAGTACTTC. Amino acid sequence: CASTDRGRSVSYEQYF.

This sequence joins TRBV28 and TRBJ2-3; the D gene is possibly TRBD1 (6 bases). Germline CDR1 and CDR2: MDHEN and SYDVKM. Trimming removed 1 base at V and 4 bases at J, with 12 bases between. The CDR3 is made up of 15 amino acids. CDR3 amino acids: CASSLFQGRADTQYF. The CDR3, as DNA: TGTGCCAGCAGTTTATTCCAGGGGCGAGCAGATACGCAGTATTTT.

The J gene is TRBJ2-3, the V gene TRBV14, with TRBD1 identical over 8 bases. Looked up from germline, CDR1 is SGHDN and CDR2 is FVKESK. The CDR3 consists of 15 residues. Trimming took 5 bases from V and 5 from J; bases not matched to a gene: 9. As DNA, the CDR3 is TGTGCCAGCAGCTTTCGAGGCGGGACAGGAGATACGCAGTATTTT. Its protein product is CASSFRGGTGDTQYF.

The genes are TRBV19 and TRBJ1-2, with TRBD1 identical over 8 bases. Looked up from germline, CDR1 is LNHDA and CDR2 is SQIVND (reference sequence). This CDR3 has 16 amino acids. V lost 6 bases and J lost 3; bases outside the gene matches: 12. The CDR3 spells CASSLMTGTGHYGYTF. In DNA, the CDR3 is TGTGCCAGTAGCCTGATGACCGGGACAGGACACTATGGCTACACCTTC. Drawing the rest from reference TRBV19 and TRBJ1-2, the complete variable domain is DGGITQSPKYLFRKEGQNVTLSCEQNLNHDAMYWYRQDPGQGLRLIYYSQIVNDFQKGDIAEGYSVSREKKESFPLTVTSAQKNPTAFYLCASSLMTGTGHYGYTFGSGTRLTVV.

The chain is built from TRBV4-1 and TRBJ1-2; TRBD1 aligns across 9 bases. This CDR3 contains 15 residues. Germline lookup yields CDR1 MGHRA and CDR2 YSYEKL. V gave up 3 bases and J gave up 4 bases; unmatched junction bases: 6. This chain's CDR3 is CASSQGTGTVYGYTF. The CDR3 DNA reads TGCGCCAGCAGCCAGGGGACAGGGACTGTCTATGGCTACACCTTC.

This clone was detected once. DNA of the CDR3: TGTGCCAGCAGCGGGACAGGCCGCACAGATACGCAGTATTTT. The encoded protein is CASSGTGRTDTQYF. The chain joins TRBV9 to TRBJ2-3; 7 bases map to TRBD1. CDR3 length: 14 residues. Germline loops: CDR1 SGDLS, CDR2 YYNGEE. Germline trimming cut 3 bases from V and 1 base from J; bases unmatched to any gene: 2. The whole variable domain, remainder taken from reference TRBV9 and TRBJ2-3, is DSGVTQTPKHLITATGQRVTLRCSPRSGDLSVYWYQQSLDQGLQFLIQYYNGEERAKGNILERFSAQQFPDLHSELNLSSLELGDSALYFCASSGTGRTDTQYFGPGTRLTVL.

The chain has TRBV16 and TRBJ2-2; no definite D call. V lost 2 bases, J lost 2 bases, and 9 bases lay in between. The CDR3 consists of 15 residues. The germline V gene encodes CDR1 KGHSY and CDR2 FQNENV. CDR3 sequence reads: CASSQGQLNTGELFF. CDR3 nucleotide sequence: TGTGCCAGCAGCCAAGGGCAGCTCAACACCGGGGAGCTGTTTTTT. Based on the CDR3 plus reference TRBV16 and TRBJ2-2, the full variable domain is GEEVAQTPKHLVRGEGQKAKLYCAPIKGHSYVFWYQQVLKNEFKFLISFQNENVFDETGMPKERFSAKCLPNSPCSLEIQATKLEDSAVYFCASSQGQLNTGELFFGEGSRLTVL.

The J gene is TRBJ2-2, the V gene TRBV9; maybe TRBD2 (6 bases). CDR1 is SGDLS and CDR2 is YYNGEE in the germline V gene. The CDR3 is 15 amino acids. Trimming left V 1 base short and J 0 bases short, with 7 bases between. This chain's CDR3 is CASSVRLANTGELFF. CDR3 DNA sequence: TGTGCCAGCAGCGTAAGACTAGCGAACACCGGGGAGCTGTTTTTT.

On this clone itself: The junction differs from germline at one of its ends, possibly a read error. V usage is TRBV10-1 and J usage is TRBJ2-3; maybe TRBD2 (5 bases). The CDR3 is made up of 15 amino acids. Germline values: CDR1 WNHNN, CDR2 SYGVQD (reference sequence). CDR3: CASVGLTASTDTRYF. Here the CDR3 DNA reads TGCGCCAGCGTGGGCCTCACAGCTAGCACAGATACGCGGTATTTT.